These 17 T cell receptor beta chains came from one sample sequenced in a study of CD8+CD57+ T cells in acquired aplastic anemia. Both TCR beta VDJ combination and CDR3 sequence profiling were carried out. Genomic DNA was the template for this profiling. Via MiXCR, TCRdb re-called the reads, giving one row per CDR3 protein. The sample holds about 200,000 distinct CDR3 sequences; over 40% are singletons and the top ten take 15% to 20%. The sequenced patients had an expansion of CD8+CD57+ cells seen by flow cytometry. The sample was sorted CD4+, CD8+, or CD8+CD57+ T cells (not recorded which) from PBMCs. These receptors originate from a human donor with aplastic anemia.

This clonotype was counted at least ten times. CDR3 protein: CASSITGGNIQYF. Here the CDR3 DNA reads TGTGCCAGTAGTATCACCGGGGGAAACATTCAGTACTTC. V gene TRBV19 combines with J gene TRBJ2-4, with a tentative D call TRBD2 (6 bases). V was pared by 3 bases and J by 6 bases, with 9 bases between. CDR3 length: 13 residues. Germline loops: CDR1 LNHDA, CDR2 SQIVND (reference sequence).

The chain is built from TRBV5-1 and TRBJ2-3; 12 bases agree with TRBD2. There are 17 residues in the CDR3. The trim removed 4 bases at V and 3 bases at J, leaving 9 bases unmatched. CDR1 is SGHRS and CDR2 is YFSETQ in the germline V gene. CDR3 nucleotides: TGCGCCAGCAGCACTGGGACTAGCGGGTATGCGACAGATACGCAGTATTTT. Its translation: CASSTGTSGYATDTQYF.

The CDR3 DNA reads as TGCAGTGCTAGAGATGCCTACGAGCAGTACTTC. The encoded protein is CSARDAYEQYF. The J gene is TRBJ2-7, the V gene TRBV20-1, with D unclear. V lost 0 bases, J lost 2 bases, and 2 bases lay in between. Germline CDR1 DFQATT, CDR2 SNEGSKA (reference sequence). This CDR3 contains 11 residues.

This clonotype has ten or more counts. CDR3 protein: CASSPGQGGGTEAFF. The CDR3 coding sequence is TGTGCCAGCTCACCAGGACAGGGAGGAGGCACTGAAGCTTTCTTT. V is TRBV27 and J is TRBJ1-1; TRBD1 matches at 8 bases. V shed 8 bases and J 4 bases; nucleotides not matched to a gene: 12. Germline assignment: CDR1 MNHEY and CDR2 SMNVEV (reference sequence). The CDR3 covers 15 residues.

This clonotype was observed a single time. This rearrangement joins TRBV7-6 to TRBJ2-7; no clear D gene. Trimming took 4 bases from V and 2 from J, leaving 12 bases between them. Per germline, CDR1 SGHVS and CDR2 FNYEAQ. There are 14 residues in the CDR3. CDR3 nucleotide sequence: TGTGCCAGCAGCTCAATGGACCGTGCCTACGAGCAGTACTTC. The encoded protein is CASSSMDRAYEQYF.

The gene calls are TRBV12-3 or TRBV12-4 and TRBJ2-5; D may be TRBD1 (5 bases). This CDR3 is built from 13 residues. With 6 bases removed from V and 5 bases from J, the gap between germline ends came to 13 bases. CDR3 bases: TGTGCCAGCAGCCCTTCGGACAAGGAGACCCAGTACTTC. It specifies CASSPSDKETQYF.

This clonotype was counted only a few times. With a much larger clone just one base away, this may be a read error. This chain uses TRBV19 with TRBJ2-1; 9 nucleotides line up with TRBD2. With V trimmed by 6 bases and J by 6 bases, 9 bases remained unmatched. This CDR3 comprises 15 residues. Germline V gene lookup returns CDR1 LNHDA and CDR2 SQIVND (reference sequence). CDR3 sequence: CASSQAGGRCNEQFF. In DNA, the CDR3 is TGTGCCAGTAGCCAAGCGGGGGGTCGGTGCAATGAGCAGTTCTTC.

The rearrangement uses TRBV7-9 and TRBJ2-3; D unresolved. The CDR3 consists of 13 residues. Germline V CDR1 and CDR2: SEHNR, FQNEAQ (reference sequence). The V gene lost 7 bases and the J gene lost 6 bases, with 14 bases spanning the gap. This chain's CDR3 is CASTLYVADTQYF. DNA for the CDR3: TGTGCCAGCACCCTTTATGTCGCGGATACGCAGTATTTT.

This chain joins TRBV10-1 and TRBJ1-4, with 7 bases aligning to TRBD1. Germline CDR1 is WNHNN and CDR2 is SYGVQD (reference sequence). The CDR3 is 16 residues long. V shed 6 bases, J shed 0 bases, and the junction held 7 bases outside the gene matches. The CDR3 region has the DNA TGCGCCAGCAGGAGGGGGCGGGGGGCAACTAATGAAAAACTGTTTTTT. Translated: CASRRGRGATNEKLFF.

V usage is TRBV29-1 and J usage is TRBJ2-3; 8 positions match TRBD2. Germline assignment: CDR1 SQVTM and CDR2 ANQGSEA. This CDR3 comprises 13 residues. V lost 7 bases to trimming and J lost 3 bases; unmatched junction nucleotides: 6. The CDR3 loop is CSAPSGSTDTQYF. CDR3 DNA: TGCAGCGCGCCGAGCGGGAGTACAGATACGCAGTATTTT.

This clonotype turned up a few times. This chain uses TRBV5-1 with TRBJ1-2; maybe TRBD1 (6 bases). Trimming removed 0 bases at V and 4 bases at J, with 13 bases between. CDR3 length: 15 amino acids. In germline, CDR1 is SGHRS, CDR2 YFSETQ. This chain's CDR3 is CASSLGEQGGYGYTF. In DNA form, the CDR3 reads TGCGCCAGCAGCTTGGGGGAACAGGGTGGCTATGGCTACACCTTC.

This clonotype was picked up one time. The chain has TRBV7-9 and TRBJ2-1; D is uncertain. V was cut by 5 bases and J by 10 bases, with 9 bases left in between. This CDR3 is built from 11 residues. Germline CDR1 and CDR2: SEHNR and FQNEAQ (reference sequence). The CDR3: CASSTPSEQFF. Here the CDR3 DNA reads TGTGCCAGCAGCACGCCGTCGGAGCAGTTCTTC.

The sample holds many counts of this clonotype. The genes are TRBV7-8 and TRBJ2-1; 8 bases are shared with TRBD1. Germline V lookup: CDR1 SGHVS, CDR2 FQNEAQ. Losses at the gene ends were 0 bases for V and 3 bases for J; bases not matched to a gene: 1. This CDR3 has 15 residues. The CDR3 nucleotides read TGTGCCAGCAGCTTAGCGGGACAGGACTACAATGAGCAGTTCTTC. As protein: CASSLAGQDYNEQFF.

This clonotype was recorded at least ten times. This chain joins TRBV6-1 and TRBJ1-5; D possibly corresponds to TRBD1 (5 bases). Germline assignment: CDR1 MNHNS and CDR2 SASEGT. The V end lost 0 bases, the J end lost 2 bases, and 11 bases lay between the germline ends. The CDR3 runs to 16 residues. The CDR3 sequence is CASSEAQGEGNQPQHF. CDR3 sequence (DNA): TGTGCCAGCAGTGAAGCGCAAGGGGAGGGCAATCAGCCCCAGCATTTT.

There are a few counts of this clonotype. The J gene is TRBJ1-2, the V gene TRBV20-1; D is ambiguous. Looked up from germline, CDR1 is DFQATT and CDR2 is SNEGSKA (reference sequence). The CDR3 runs to 14 residues. With 4 bases removed from V and 0 bases from J, the gap between germline ends came to 12 bases. CDR3 loop: CSAKRTASNYGYTF. In DNA form, the CDR3 reads TGCAGTGCTAAGAGGACCGCGTCTAACTATGGCTACACCTTC.

The chain combines TRBV20-1 with TRBJ1-6; D gene ambiguous. The CDR3 extends over 13 amino acids. The V gene lost 0 bases and the J gene lost 8 bases, with 8 bases spanning the gap. Per the germline V gene, CDR1 is DFQATT and CDR2 is SNEGSKA (reference sequence). Here the CDR3 reads CSARENLYSPLHF. For the CDR3, the DNA is TGCAGTGCTAGAGAAAACCTTTATTCACCCCTCCACTTT.

At least ten counts were recorded for this clonotype. V is TRBV10-3 and J is TRBJ1-2; D remains unclear. Germline CDR1 reads ENHRY; CDR2 reads SYGVKD. This CDR3 is 11 amino acids long. V was pared by 5 bases and J by 5 bases, with 6 bases between. The CDR3 nucleotides read TGTGCCATCAGTCCGGGGTATGGCTACACCTTC. Protein sequence: CAISPGYGYTF.